This TCR beta chain comes out of a study of CXCR3-negative and CXCR3-positive naive CD8 T cells. Across the study: Some 150 million TRB reads in total, about 1.5 +/- 0.3 million per library.

The libraries of TRB cDNA were prepared using 5' RACE with UMI labels. TCRdb re-called the 5' RACE reads; every CDR3 protein appears as one record, without DNA. This sample contains roughly 39,000 distinct CDR3 sequences. A note on this clonotype: Its antigen is undetermined.

The study, taken as a whole, reports: PBMCs showed partially decreased CXCR3 expression after cryopreservation, and most assays used fresh PBMCs. The study found comparably high diversity in both naive subsets and much lower diversity in memory CD8+ cells.

Looked up from germline, CDR1 is LGHNA and CDR2 is YSLEER. The CDR3 sequence is 15 residues long. The sequence derives from a human donor in good health. Some clones in this sample may be carry-over from other donors' samples. The sample taken for sequencing was memory CD8+ T cells from blood. The V call is TRBV4-3, the J call TRBJ1-4. CDR3 loop: CASSQVSGGGEKLFF.